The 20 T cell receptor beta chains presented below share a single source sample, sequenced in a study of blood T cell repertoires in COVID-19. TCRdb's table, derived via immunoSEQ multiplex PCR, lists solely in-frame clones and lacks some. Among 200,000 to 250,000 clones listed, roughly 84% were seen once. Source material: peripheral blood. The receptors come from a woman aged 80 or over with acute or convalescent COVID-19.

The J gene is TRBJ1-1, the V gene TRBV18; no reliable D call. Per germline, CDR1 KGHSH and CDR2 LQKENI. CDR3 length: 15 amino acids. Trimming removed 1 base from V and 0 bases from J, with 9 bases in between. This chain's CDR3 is CASSPLGHMNTEAFF. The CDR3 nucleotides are TGTGCCAGCTCACCACTTGGGCATATGAACACTGAAGCTTTCTTT.

The CDR3 nucleotides read TGTGCCAGCAGCTTGGGACAGCGAGGGCAGCCCCAGCATTTT. It specifies CASSLGQRGQPQHF. The V and J genes are TRBV7-6 and TRBJ1-5; 7 positions match TRBD1. The CDR3 extends over 14 amino acids. Trimming removed 3 bases from V and 7 bases from J; junction bases left unmatched: 6. The germline V gene encodes CDR1 SGHVS and CDR2 FNYEAQ. The entire variable domain, with the rest obtained from reference TRBV7-6 and TRBJ1-5, is as follows: GAGVSQSPRYKVTKRGQDVALRCDPISGHVSLYWYRQALGQGPEFLTYFNYEAQQDKSGLPNDRFSAERPEGSISTLTIQRTEQRDSAMYRCASSLGQRGQPQHFGDGTRLSIL.

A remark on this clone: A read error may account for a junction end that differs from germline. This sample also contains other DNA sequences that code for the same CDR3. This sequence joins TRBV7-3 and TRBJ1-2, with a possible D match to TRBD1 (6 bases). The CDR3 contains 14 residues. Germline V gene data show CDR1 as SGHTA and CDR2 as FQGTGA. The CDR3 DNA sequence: TGTGCCAGCAGCTTTTCCCTCCACAGGGCTGGCTATACCTTC. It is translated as CASSFSLHRAGYTF.

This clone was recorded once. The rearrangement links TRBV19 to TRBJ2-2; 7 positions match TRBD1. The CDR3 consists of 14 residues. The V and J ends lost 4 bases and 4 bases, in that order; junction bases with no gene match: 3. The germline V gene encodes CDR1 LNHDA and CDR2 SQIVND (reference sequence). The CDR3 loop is CASSNRDSTGELFF. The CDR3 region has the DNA TGTGCCAGTAGTAACCGGGACAGCACCGGGGAGCTGTTTTTT.

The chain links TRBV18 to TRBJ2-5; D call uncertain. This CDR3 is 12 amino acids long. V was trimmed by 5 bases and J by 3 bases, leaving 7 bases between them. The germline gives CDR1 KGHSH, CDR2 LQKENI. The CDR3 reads CASSSSEETQYF. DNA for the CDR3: TGTGCCAGCTCATCGTCGGAAGAGACCCAGTACTTC.

Here the CDR3 reads CASSPDISNQPQHF. CDR3 bases: TGTGCCAGCTCACCGGACATCAGCAATCAGCCCCAGCATTTT. This chain joins TRBV18 and TRBJ1-5; TRBD1 might be the D (5 bases). V was trimmed by 3 bases and J by 1 base, leaving 7 bases between them. From germline, CDR1 is KGHSH and CDR2 LQKENI. CDR3 size: 14 residues.

The CDR3 loop reads CASSLTGTSGNTIYF. The CDR3 region has the DNA TGTGCCAGCAGCTTAACGGGAACCTCTGGAAACACCATATATTTT. The chain recombines TRBV5-4 with TRBJ1-3; D is undetermined. The CDR3 runs to 15 residues. CDR1 is SGHNT and CDR2 is YYREEE in the germline V gene (reference sequence). Trimming removed 2 bases at V and 0 bases at J, with 9 bases between.

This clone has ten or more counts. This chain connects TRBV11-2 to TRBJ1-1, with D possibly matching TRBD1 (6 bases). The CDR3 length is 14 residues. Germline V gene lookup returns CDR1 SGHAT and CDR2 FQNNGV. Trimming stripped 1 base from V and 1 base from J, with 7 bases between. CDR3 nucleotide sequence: TGTGCCAGCAGCTTAGTCAGGGGGAACACTGAAGCTTTCTTT. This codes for CASSLVRGNTEAFF.

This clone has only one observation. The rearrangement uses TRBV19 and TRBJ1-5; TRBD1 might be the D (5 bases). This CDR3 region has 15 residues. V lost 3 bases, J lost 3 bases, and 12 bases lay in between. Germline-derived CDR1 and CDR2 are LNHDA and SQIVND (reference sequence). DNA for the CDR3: TGTGCCAGTAGTATTCCAGGGTGGATCAATCAGCCCCAGCATTTT. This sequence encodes CASSIPGWINQPQHF.

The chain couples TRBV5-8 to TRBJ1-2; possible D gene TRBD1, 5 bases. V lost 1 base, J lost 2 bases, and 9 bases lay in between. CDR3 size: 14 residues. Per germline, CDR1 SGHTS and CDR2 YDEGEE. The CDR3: CASSLLPGNYGYTF. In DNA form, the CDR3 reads TGTGCCAGCAGCTTGCTCCCAGGGAACTATGGCTACACCTTC.

The CDR3 is CASSPPRDRGNNEQYF. The DNA of the CDR3 is TGTGCCAGCTCACCACCCCGGGACAGGGGGAACAACGAGCAGTACTTC. V gene TRBV18 combines with J gene TRBJ2-7, with 11 bases that match TRBD1. Germline CDR1 reads KGHSH; CDR2 reads LQKENI. V shed 0 bases, J shed 5 bases, and the junction held 6 bases outside the gene matches. This CDR3 comprises 16 residues.

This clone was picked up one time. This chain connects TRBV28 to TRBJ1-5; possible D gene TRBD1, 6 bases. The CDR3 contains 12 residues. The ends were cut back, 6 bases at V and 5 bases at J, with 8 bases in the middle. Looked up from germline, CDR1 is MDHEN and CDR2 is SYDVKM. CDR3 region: CASSQGYQPQHF. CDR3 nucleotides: TGTGCCAGCAGCCAGGGGTATCAGCCCCAGCATTTT.

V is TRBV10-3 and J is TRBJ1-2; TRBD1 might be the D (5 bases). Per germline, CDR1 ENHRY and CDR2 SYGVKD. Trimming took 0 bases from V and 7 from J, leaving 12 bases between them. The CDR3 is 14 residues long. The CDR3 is CAISESIGGGGYTF. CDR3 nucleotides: TGTGCCATCAGTGAGTCAATTGGGGGAGGTGGCTACACCTTC.

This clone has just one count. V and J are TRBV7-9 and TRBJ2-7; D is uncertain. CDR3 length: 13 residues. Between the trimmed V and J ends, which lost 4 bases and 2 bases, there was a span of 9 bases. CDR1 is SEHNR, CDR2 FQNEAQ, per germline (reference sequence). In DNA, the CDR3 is TGTGCCAGCAGCTCGTCAGGTACCTACGAGCAGTACTTC. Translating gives CASSSSGTYEQYF.

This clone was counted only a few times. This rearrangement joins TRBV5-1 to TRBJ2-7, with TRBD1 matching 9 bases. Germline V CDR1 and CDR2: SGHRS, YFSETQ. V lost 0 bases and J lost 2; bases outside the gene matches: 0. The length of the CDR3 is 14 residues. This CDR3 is CASSLGDRAYEQYF. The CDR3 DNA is TGCGCCAGCAGCTTGGGGGACAGGGCCTACGAGCAGTACTTC.

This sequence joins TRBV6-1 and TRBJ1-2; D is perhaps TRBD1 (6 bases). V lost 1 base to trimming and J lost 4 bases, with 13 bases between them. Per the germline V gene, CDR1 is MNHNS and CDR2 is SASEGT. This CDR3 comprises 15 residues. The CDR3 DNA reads TGTGCCAGCAGTGAAGAGCCCACAGGGTTCTATGGCTACACCTTC. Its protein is CASSEEPTGFYGYTF.

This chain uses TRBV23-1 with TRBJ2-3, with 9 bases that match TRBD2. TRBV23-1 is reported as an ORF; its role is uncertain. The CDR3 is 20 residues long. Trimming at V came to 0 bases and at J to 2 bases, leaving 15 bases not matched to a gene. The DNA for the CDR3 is TGCGCCAGCAGTCAATCGGATGGATACCGGGAGCGGGGGGTCACAGATACGCAGTATTTT. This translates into CASSQSDGYRERGVTDTQYF.

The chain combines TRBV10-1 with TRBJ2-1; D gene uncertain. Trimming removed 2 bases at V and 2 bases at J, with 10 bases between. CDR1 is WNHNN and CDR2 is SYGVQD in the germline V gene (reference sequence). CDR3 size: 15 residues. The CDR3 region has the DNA TGCGCCAGCAGTGAGGAGCGAGTTACCTACAATGAGCAGTTCTTC. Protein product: CASSEERVTYNEQFF.

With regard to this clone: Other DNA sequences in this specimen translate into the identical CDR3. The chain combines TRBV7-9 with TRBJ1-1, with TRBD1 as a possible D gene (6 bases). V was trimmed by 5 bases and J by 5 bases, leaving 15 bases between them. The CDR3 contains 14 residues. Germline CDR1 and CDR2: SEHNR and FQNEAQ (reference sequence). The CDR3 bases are TGTGCCAGCAGCCTAGGCCAGGGGAGTACTGAAGCTTTCTTT. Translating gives CASSLGQGSTEAFF.

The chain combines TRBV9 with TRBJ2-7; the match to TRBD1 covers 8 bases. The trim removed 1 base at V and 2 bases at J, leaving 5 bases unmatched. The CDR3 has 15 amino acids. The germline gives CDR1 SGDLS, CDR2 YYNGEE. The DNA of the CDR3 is TGTGCCAGCAGCGTATCAGGGGGCGCGACCTACGAGCAGTACTTC. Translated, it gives CASSVSGGATYEQYF.